What follows are 30 T cell receptor delta chains derived from one specimen sequenced in a study of human gamma delta and Vdelta1 T cells. TCRdb reran clone calling via CATT on the PCR reads. The sample records 650 to 1,000 delta-chain clones, about a sixth being singletons. Sequenced input: Vdelta1 gamma-delta T cells from blood. The receptors originated from a human donor in good health.

By its share, this clone is medium-sized. The chain uses TRDV1 and TRDJ1; TRDD3 matches at 9 bases. This CDR3 comprises 18 residues. The germline gives CDR1 TSWWSYY, CDR2 QGS. The V and J ends lost 0 bases and 5 bases, in that order; junction bases with no gene match: 13. The CDR3 here is CALGELQLGDLIGDKLIF. CDR3 coding DNA: TGTGCTCTTGGGGAACTACAGCTGGGGGATCTTATAGGTGATAAACTCATCTTT.

This clone is large in the sample. The chain recombines TRDV1 with TRDJ1; 7 nucleotides match TRDD3. Germline lookup yields CDR1 TSWWSYY and CDR2 QGS. V lost 1 base to trimming and J lost 6 bases; unmatched junction nucleotides: 29. This CDR3 contains 22 residues. The CDR3 reads CALGEPEIPGIYLRIRDYKLIF. The DNA of the CDR3 is TGTGCTCTTGGGGAACCGGAGATTCCGGGGATATATTTGAGGATACGAGATTATAAACTCATCTTT.

Note on this clone: TCRdb's entry gives the protein of a much larger clone, which mismatches this DNA's translation at residue 12, likely from a read error; the protein reported here is translated from the DNA. The gene calls are TRDV1 and TRDJ1, with TRDD3 matching 9 bases. CDR1 is TSWWSYY and CDR2 is QGS in the germline V gene. The CDR3 is 19 residues long. Germline trimming cut 7 bases from V and 1 base from J; bases unmatched to any gene: 19. DNA for the CDR3: TGTGCTCTTGACCAAGGGTCCGGGGGATACCTAAGGAGCACCGATAAACTCATCTTT. This sequence encodes CALDQGSGGYLRSTDKLIF.

This clone is judged medium-sized. Only one base separates this from a far larger clonotype, so it likely reflects a read error. V is TRDV1 and J is TRDJ1, with TRDD3 matching 9 bases. CDR3 size: 19 residues. Looked up from germline, CDR1 is TSWWSYY and CDR2 is QGS. CDR3 sequence (DNA): TGTGCTCTTGACCAAGGGTCCGGGGGATACCTAAAGAGCACCAATAAACTCATCTTT. This sequence encodes CALDQGSGGYLKSTNKLIF.

The V call is TRDV1, the J call TRDJ1; 9 nucleotides agree with TRDD2. In germline, CDR1 is TSWWSYY, CDR2 QGS. V was clipped by 1 base and J by 3 bases; unmatched bases: 30. The CDR3 covers 24 residues. The CDR3: CALGEPTPGLPTSEDTSFPDKLIF. In DNA form, the CDR3 reads TGTGCTCTTGGGGAACCCACCCCAGGCCTTCCTACGAGTGAGGATACTAGCTTTCCCGATAAACTCATCTTT.

This clone is labeled medium-sized. This rearrangement joins TRDV1 to TRDJ1; 9 positions match TRDD3. The CDR3 runs to 17 residues. The V gene end was trimmed by 0 bases and the J gene end by 1 base; junction bases not matched to a gene: 6. CDR1 is TSWWSYY and CDR2 is QGS in the germline V gene. For the CDR3, the DNA is TGTGCTCTTGGGGAACTACCCCCCTGGGGGATCACCGATAAACTCATCTTT. As protein: CALGELPPWGITDKLIF.

By sample share, this clone is medium-sized. The J gene is TRDJ2, the V gene TRDV1; 12 bases line up with TRDD3. V shed 1 base, J shed 4 bases, and the junction held 25 bases outside the gene matches. The CDR3 length is 24 residues. CDR1 is TSWWSYY, CDR2 QGS, per germline. CDR3 in amino acids: CALGEPPPEGPLSWGIRRTAQLFF. The CDR3 nucleotides read TGTGCTCTTGGGGAACCGCCCCCCGAAGGCCCGCTTTCCTGGGGGATACGTAGGACAGCACAACTCTTCTTT.

This clone was seen only a few times. The chain joins TRDV1 to TRDJ1, with TRDD3 matching over 12 bases. The CDR3 has 18 residues. The junction had 8 bases not matched to a gene; V was cut back by 3 bases and J by 0 bases. CDR1 is TSWWSYY and CDR2 is QGS in the germline V gene. CDR3: CALGDTLGDTLYTDKLIF. CDR3 DNA: TGTGCTCTTGGGGATACACTGGGGGATACATTGTACACCGATAAACTCATCTTT.

Sample share makes this clone medium-sized. This specimen includes other DNA sequences encoding the same CDR3. The chain couples TRDV1 to TRDJ1; TRDD3 aligns across 13 bases. J was trimmed by 2 bases and V by 3 bases; bases with no gene match: 30. Germline V gene sequence: CDR1 TSWWSYY, CDR2 QGS. The CDR3 covers 25 residues. CDR3 loop: CALGEELPTKHPLRTGGYGTDKLIF. In DNA, the CDR3 is TGTGCTCTTGGGGAGGAGCTTCCTACGAAGCACCCTTTGCGTACTGGGGGATACGGTACCGATAAACTCATCTTT.

In regard to this clone: With only one base between it and a far larger clone, this is likely a read error. This chain connects TRDV1 to TRDJ1; TRDD2 is a possible D gene (5 bases). V shed 0 bases and J shed 0 bases, with 23 bases lying between them. The germline V gene has CDR1 TSWWSYY and CDR2 QGS. The CDR3 contains 20 residues. The CDR3 DNA follows: TGTGCTCTTGGGGAACTCCTCCCTACTCAACTTCCCTTGTACACCGATAAACTCATCTTT. Protein sequence: CALGELLPTQLPLYTDKLIF.

Concerning this clone itself: A single base is all that separates this from a far larger clone, so a read error is likely. The same CDR3 arises from other DNA sequences in this sample as well. The chain is built from TRDV1 and TRDJ1; D may be TRDD3 (6 bases). Germline CDR1 and CDR2: TSWWSYY and QGS. V was trimmed by 1 base and J by 0 bases, leaving 36 bases between them. CDR3 length equals 24 residues. The CDR3 here is CALGEPPFWGVGGGRIVYTDKLIF. CDR3 DNA: TGTGCTCTTGGGGAACCCCCCTTCTGGGGAGTTGGTGGGGGCCGGATTGTCTACACCGATAAACTCATCTTT.

By sample share, this clone is medium-sized. The J gene is TRDJ1, the V gene TRDV1; 7 bases are shared with TRDD3. The V segment lost 5 bases and the J segment 7 bases; nucleotides outside the gene matches: 31. Germline CDR1 TSWWSYY, CDR2 QGS. The CDR3 sequence is 21 residues long. The chain's CDR3 is CALGHTLPSLGLGESVFKLIF. CDR3 nucleotide sequence: TGTGCTCTTGGGCACACTTTGCCCTCCCTTGGGTTGGGGGAAAGTGTTTTTAAACTCATCTTT.

This clone was found a few times. V gene TRDV1 combines with J gene TRDJ1, with D possibly matching TRDD3 (6 bases). The length of the CDR3 is 19 residues. Germline CDR1 is TSWWSYY and CDR2 is QGS. Trimming removed 2 bases from V and 0 bases from J, with 22 bases in between. The CDR3 reads CALGEGAPWGPSDTDKLIF. The CDR3 nucleotides read TGTGCTCTTGGGGAAGGTGCCCCCTGGGGCCCCTCGGACACCGATAAACTCATCTTT.

This clone is medium-sized in the sample. The gene calls are TRDV2 and TRDJ1; 10 bases match TRDD3. V dropped 0 bases and J dropped 0; count of bases not matched to a gene: 39. This CDR3 comprises 28 residues. Per germline, CDR1 GEAIGNYY and CDR2 EKD. Written as DNA, the CDR3 is TGTGCCTGTGACACCGTTTCCCTTGTACTGGGGGAAGGTCCCTGGGGGATAATTGAACGGGCTTACACCGATAAACTCATCTTT. Its protein product is CACDTVSLVLGEGPWGIIERAYTDKLIF.

Sample share makes this clone medium-sized (0.01 to 0.1%). This chain uses TRDV1 with TRDJ1; TRDD2 aligns across 9 bases. Germline V gene data show CDR1 as TSWWSYY and CDR2 as QGS. The V and J ends lost 5 bases and 6 bases, in that order; junction bases with no gene match: 28. This CDR3 comprises 21 residues. This chain's CDR3 is CALGKTAFLRFFRHWDNKLIF. The CDR3 region has the DNA TGTGCTCTTGGGAAGACGGCCTTCCTACGTTTTTTCAGACACTGGGACAATAAACTCATCTTT.

By its share, this clone is hyperexpanded. This rearrangement joins TRDV1 to TRDJ1; 11 nucleotides line up with TRDD3. The CDR3 runs 21 residues. V trimming: 2 bases; J trimming: 3 bases; junction bases outside the gene matches: 20. The V gene's germline CDR1 is TSWWSYY and CDR2 QGS. The CDR3 nucleotides read TGTGCTCTTGGGGAAGAGCAGGAGTACTGGGGGATATACAGTAGAGCCGATAAACTCATCTTT. This gives the protein CALGEEQEYWGIYSRADKLIF.

The sample holds a few counts of this clone. The V and J genes are TRDV1 and TRDJ1; 10 nucleotides agree with TRDD3. Germline-derived CDR1 and CDR2 are TSWWSYY and QGS. V was pared by 4 bases and J by 0 bases, with 17 bases of the junction left unmatched. CDR3 length equals 20 residues. The CDR3 sequence: CALGVYGNLLGDLYTDKLIF. CDR3 nucleotide sequence: TGTGCTCTTGGGGTCTACGGGAACCTACTGGGGGATTTGTACACCGATAAACTCATCTTT.

V gene TRDV1 combines with J gene TRDJ1, with TRDD3 matching over 13 bases. In germline, CDR1 is TSWWSYY, CDR2 QGS. The CDR3 is made up of 24 amino acids. Trimming took 0 bases from V and 3 from J; bases not matched to a gene: 25. Written as DNA, the CDR3 is TGTGCTCTTGGGGAACTACCATCCTACGCCCTTTACTGGGGGATACGCGGGGAAGCCGATAAACTCATCTTT. Its translation: CALGELPSYALYWGIRGEADKLIF.

On this clone: This DNA's translation differs at residue 8 from TCRdb's protein, which comes from a much larger clone; a read error is likely, and the protein shown is translated from the DNA. This sample includes further DNA sequences coding for the same CDR3. The gene calls are TRDV1 and TRDJ1; 8 bases fit TRDD3. From germline, CDR1 is TSWWSYY and CDR2 QGS. The V segment lost 7 bases and the J segment 1 base; nucleotides outside the gene matches: 20. The CDR3 runs 19 residues. The DNA for the CDR3 is TGTGCTCTTGACCAAGGGTCCAGGGGATACCTAAAGAGCACCGATAAACTCATCTTT. Its translation: CALDQGSRGYLKSTDKLIF.

This chain uses TRDV1 with TRDJ1; the D call may be TRDD2 or TRDD3 (8 bases each). V dropped 0 bases and J dropped 3 bases, with 41 bases sitting between them. CDR3 size: 25 residues. Germline V CDR1 and CDR2: TSWWSYY, QGS. CDR3 coding DNA: TGTGCTCTTGGGGAACTAGGCCTTCCTAATCTCCTCCTTTCCTGGGGGACCCTTTTTCCCGATAAACTCATCTTT. It encodes CALGELGLPNLLLSWGTLFPDKLIF.

This clone is deemed medium-sized. The V gene is TRDV1, the J gene TRDJ4; 9 bases line up with TRDD2. Germline loops: CDR1 TSWWSYY, CDR2 QGS. The CDR3 totals 18 residues. The V segment lost 1 base and the J segment 0 bases; nucleotides outside the gene matches: 12. The CDR3 is CALGEQAFLRSGARPLIF. As DNA, the CDR3 is TGTGCTCTTGGGGAACAAGCCTTCCTACGTTCTGGAGCCAGACCCCTGATCTTT.

In this sample, this clone is medium-sized. This chain joins TRDV2 and TRDJ1; 8 nucleotides agree with TRDD3. Germline V CDR1 and CDR2: GEAIGNYY, EKD. This CDR3 has 22 amino acids. With 0 bases clipped from V and 0 bases from J, the junction kept 23 bases outside the gene matches. The CDR3 loop is CACDTGHTGGSNQGSHTDKLIF. As DNA, the CDR3 is TGTGCCTGTGACACCGGTCATACTGGGGGCTCCAACCAAGGTTCCCACACCGATAAACTCATCTTT.

Judged by abundance, this clone is large. V usage is TRDV1 and J usage is TRDJ1, with D perhaps being TRDD2 or TRDD3 (6 bases each). V lost 0 bases, J lost 3 bases, and 23 bases lay in between. Germline V gene sequence: CDR1 TSWWSYY, CDR2 QGS. The CDR3 has 19 amino acids. The CDR3 nucleotides read TGTGCTCTTGGGGAACTACAATCTTCCTTCGGGTACTGGGCCGATAAACTCATCTTT. The encoded protein is CALGELQSSFGYWADKLIF.

Within the sample, this clone is large. This rearrangement joins TRDV2 to TRDJ1; TRDD3 aligns across 13 bases. Unmatched junction bases numbered 10, after V lost 7 bases and J lost 0 bases. There are 17 residues in the CDR3. CDR1 is GEAIGNYY and CDR2 is EKD in the germline V gene. Here the CDR3 DNA reads TGTGCCTGGAGTACTGGGGGATACGCCGACTACACCGATAAACTCATCTTT. This translates into CAWSTGGYADYTDKLIF.

This clone was detected a few times. This DNA translates differently at residue 10 from the TCRdb protein, which is that of a much larger clone; a read error is likely, and the protein shown is the DNA's own translation. V gene TRDV1 combines with J gene TRDJ1; a weak D match, TRDD3 (6 bases). V dropped 7 bases and J dropped 1 base, with 28 bases sitting between them. The CDR3 loop spans 19 amino acids. Per germline, CDR1 TSWWSYY and CDR2 QGS. The chain's CDR3 is CALDQGSGGDLKSTDKLIF. The CDR3, as DNA: TGTGCTCTTGACCAAGGGTCCGGGGGAGACCTAAAGAGCACCGATAAACTCATCTTT.

By sample share, this clone is medium-sized. The chain recombines TRDV1 with TRDJ4; 9 bases line up with TRDD3. J gave up 0 bases and V 0 bases, and 11 bases lay outside the gene matches. The length of the CDR3 is 18 residues. The germline CDR1 and CDR2 sequences are TSWWSYY and QGS. The CDR3 DNA follows: TGTGCTCTTGGGGAACTGGGGCCTTACTGGGGGAATGCCAGACCCCTGATCTTT. It codes for CALGELGPYWGNARPLIF.

A remark on this clone: A much larger clone differs from this one at a single base, so this may be a read error. V gene TRDV1 combines with J gene TRDJ2, with 12 nucleotides matching TRDD3. The CDR3 consists of 24 residues. The germline CDR1 and CDR2 sequences are TSWWSYY and QGS. CDR3 protein: CALGEPPPEGPLSWGIRRTAQFFF. The CDR3 DNA follows: TGTGCTCTTGGGGAACCGCCCCCCGAAGGCCCGCTTTCCTGGGGGATACGTAGGACAGCACAATTCTTCTTT.

Only a few counts were recorded for this clone. This DNA's translation differs at residue 10 from TCRdb's protein, which comes from a much larger clone; a read error is likely, and the protein shown is translated from the DNA. The V gene is TRDV1, the J gene TRDJ1, with 9 bases fitting TRDD3. Trimming took 0 bases from V and 6 from J; bases not matched to a gene: 29. Germline CDR1 and CDR2: TSWWSYY and QGS. The length of the CDR3 is 23 residues. The CDR3 bases are TGTGCTCTTGGGGAACTAAGCGACCCGAGTTGGCAGGTAAAATCGTGGGGGATAAATAAACTCATCTTT. Amino acids: CALGELSDPSWQVKSWGINKLIF.

The chain combines TRDV1 with TRDJ1, with 9 bases fitting TRDD3. Germline assignment: CDR1 TSWWSYY and CDR2 QGS. The CDR3 has 20 residues. Trimming cost V 6 bases and J 8 bases; bases outside gene matches: 28. This CDR3 is CALGLYIDSTQDWGIVKLIF. CDR3 nucleotides: TGTGCTCTTGGCTTATACATAGACTCTACCCAAGATTGGGGGATAGTCAAACTCATCTTT.

In this sample, this clone is medium-sized. The rearrangement links TRAV14/DV4 to TRDJ1; 8 nucleotides align to TRDD3. Germline assignment: CDR1 TSDPSYG and CDR2 QGSYDQQN (reference sequence). V dropped 0 bases and J dropped 3; count of bases not matched to a gene: 18. The CDR3 has 20 amino acids. The CDR3 bases are TGTGCAATGAGAGAGGGAACAGGCCTTCCCACGTACTGGGGGCCCGATAAACTCATCTTT. Translation: CAMREGTGLPTYWGPDKLIF.